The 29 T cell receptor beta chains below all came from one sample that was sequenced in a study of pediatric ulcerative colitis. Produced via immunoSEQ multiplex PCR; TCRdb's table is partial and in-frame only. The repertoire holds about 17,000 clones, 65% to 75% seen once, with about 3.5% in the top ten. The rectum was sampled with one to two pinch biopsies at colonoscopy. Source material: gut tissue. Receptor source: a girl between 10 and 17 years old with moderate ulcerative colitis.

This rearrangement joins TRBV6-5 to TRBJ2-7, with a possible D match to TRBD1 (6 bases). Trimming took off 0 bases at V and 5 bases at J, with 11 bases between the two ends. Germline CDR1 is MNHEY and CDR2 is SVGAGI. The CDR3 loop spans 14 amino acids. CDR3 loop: CASSYSYRDNEQYF. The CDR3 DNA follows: TGTGCCAGCAGTTACTCGTACAGGGATAACGAGCAGTACTTC.

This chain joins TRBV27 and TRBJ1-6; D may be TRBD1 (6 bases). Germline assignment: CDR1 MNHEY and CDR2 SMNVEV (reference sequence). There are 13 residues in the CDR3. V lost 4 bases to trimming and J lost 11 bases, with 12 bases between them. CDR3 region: CASSSIQGTPLHF. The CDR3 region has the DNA TGTGCCAGCAGTTCTATACAGGGAACACCCCTCCACTTT.

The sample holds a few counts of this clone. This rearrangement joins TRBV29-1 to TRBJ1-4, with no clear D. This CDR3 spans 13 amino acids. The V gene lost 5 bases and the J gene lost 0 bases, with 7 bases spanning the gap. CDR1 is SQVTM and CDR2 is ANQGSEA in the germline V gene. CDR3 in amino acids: CSVWGATNEKLFF. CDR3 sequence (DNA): TGCAGCGTTTGGGGAGCAACTAATGAAAAACTGTTTTTT.

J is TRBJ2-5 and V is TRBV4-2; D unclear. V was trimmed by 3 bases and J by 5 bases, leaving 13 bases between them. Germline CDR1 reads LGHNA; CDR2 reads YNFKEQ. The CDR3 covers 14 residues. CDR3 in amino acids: CASSQMSFGETQYF. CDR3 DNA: TGTGCCAGCAGCCAGATGTCGTTCGGGGAGACCCAGTACTTC.

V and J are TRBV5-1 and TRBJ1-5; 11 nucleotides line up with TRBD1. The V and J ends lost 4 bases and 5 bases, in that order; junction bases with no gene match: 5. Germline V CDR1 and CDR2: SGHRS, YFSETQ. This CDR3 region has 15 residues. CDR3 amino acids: CASSAGQGGDQPQHF. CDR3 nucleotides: TGCGCCAGCAGCGCGGGACAGGGGGGCGATCAGCCCCAGCATTTT.

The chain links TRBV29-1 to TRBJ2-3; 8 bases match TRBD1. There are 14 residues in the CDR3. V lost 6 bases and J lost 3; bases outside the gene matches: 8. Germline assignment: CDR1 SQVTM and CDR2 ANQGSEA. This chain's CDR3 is CSVWDRFGTDTQYF. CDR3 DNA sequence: TGCAGCGTGTGGGACAGGTTCGGAACAGATACGCAGTATTTT.

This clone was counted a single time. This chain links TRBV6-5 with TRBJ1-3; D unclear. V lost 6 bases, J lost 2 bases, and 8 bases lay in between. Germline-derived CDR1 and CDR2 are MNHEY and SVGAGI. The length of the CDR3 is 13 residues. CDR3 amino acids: CASRSRTGNTIYF. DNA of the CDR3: TGTGCCAGCAGGAGCAGGACTGGAAACACCATATATTTT.

In DNA form, the CDR3 reads TGTGCCAGCAGTTTTTTGGACCCCGGGGAGCTGTTTTTT. This codes for CASSFLDPGELFF. This chain links TRBV28 with TRBJ2-2; no reliable D call. The CDR3 runs 13 residues. Trimming stripped 3 bases from V and 6 bases from J, with 8 bases between. Germline V CDR1 and CDR2: MDHEN, SYDVKM.

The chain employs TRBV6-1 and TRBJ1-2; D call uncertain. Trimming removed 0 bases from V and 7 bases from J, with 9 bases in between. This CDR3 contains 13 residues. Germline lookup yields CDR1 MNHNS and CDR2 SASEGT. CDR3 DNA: TGTGCCAGCAGTGAAGCGCTTCGGAGTGGCTACACCTTC. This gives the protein CASSEALRSGYTF.

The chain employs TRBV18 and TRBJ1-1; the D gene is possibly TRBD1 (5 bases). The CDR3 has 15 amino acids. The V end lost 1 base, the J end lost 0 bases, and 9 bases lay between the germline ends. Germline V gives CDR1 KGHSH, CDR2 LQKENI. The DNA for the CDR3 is TGTGCCAGCTCACCACTGGGGCTCATGAACACTGAAGCTTTCTTT. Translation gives CASSPLGLMNTEAFF.

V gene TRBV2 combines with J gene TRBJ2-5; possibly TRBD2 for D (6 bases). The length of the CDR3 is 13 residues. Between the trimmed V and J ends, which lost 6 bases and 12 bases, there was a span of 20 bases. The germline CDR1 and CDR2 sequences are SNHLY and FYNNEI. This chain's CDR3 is CASSGTLVAVEYF. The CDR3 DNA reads TGTGCCAGCAGCGGGACTTTGGTCGCCGTTGAGTACTTC. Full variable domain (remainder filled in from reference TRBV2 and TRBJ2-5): EPEVTQTPSHQVTQMGQEVILRCVPISNHLYFYWYRQILGQKVEFLVSFYNNEISEKSEIFDDQFSVERPDGSNFTLKIRSTKLEDSAMYFCASSGTLVAVEYFGPGTRLLVL.

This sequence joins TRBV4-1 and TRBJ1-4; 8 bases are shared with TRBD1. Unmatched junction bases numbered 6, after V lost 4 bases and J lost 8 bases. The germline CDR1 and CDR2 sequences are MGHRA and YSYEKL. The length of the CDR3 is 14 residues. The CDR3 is CASSLQGAREKLFF. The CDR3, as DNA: TGCGCCAGCAGCCTTCAGGGGGCCAGGGAAAAACTGTTTTTT.

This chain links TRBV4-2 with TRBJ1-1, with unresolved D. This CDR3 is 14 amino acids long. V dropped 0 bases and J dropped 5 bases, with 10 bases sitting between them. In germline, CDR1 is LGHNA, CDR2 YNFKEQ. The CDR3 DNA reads TGTGCCAGCAGCCAAGAAGGCGTAGTTACTGAAGCTTTCTTT. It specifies CASSQEGVVTEAFF.

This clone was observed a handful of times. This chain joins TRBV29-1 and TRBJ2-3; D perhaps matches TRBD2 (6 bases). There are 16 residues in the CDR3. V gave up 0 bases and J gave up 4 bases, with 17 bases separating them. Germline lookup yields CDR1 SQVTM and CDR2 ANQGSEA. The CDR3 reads CSVEDRLVSNADTQYF. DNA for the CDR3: TGCAGCGTTGAAGACAGACTAGTATCTAACGCAGATACGCAGTATTTT.

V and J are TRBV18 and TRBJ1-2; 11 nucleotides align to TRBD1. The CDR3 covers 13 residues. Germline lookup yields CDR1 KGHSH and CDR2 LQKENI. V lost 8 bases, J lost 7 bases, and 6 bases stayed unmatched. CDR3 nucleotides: TGTGCCAGCAACCGGGACAGGGGGTCTGGCTACACCTTC. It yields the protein CASNRDRGSGYTF.

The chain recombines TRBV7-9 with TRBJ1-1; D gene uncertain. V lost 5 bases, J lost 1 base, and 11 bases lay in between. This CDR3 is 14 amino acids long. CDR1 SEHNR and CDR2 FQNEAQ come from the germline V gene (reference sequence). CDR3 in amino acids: CASSARTGNTEAFF. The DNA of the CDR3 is TGTGCCAGCAGCGCCCGGACGGGGAACACTGAAGCTTTCTTT.

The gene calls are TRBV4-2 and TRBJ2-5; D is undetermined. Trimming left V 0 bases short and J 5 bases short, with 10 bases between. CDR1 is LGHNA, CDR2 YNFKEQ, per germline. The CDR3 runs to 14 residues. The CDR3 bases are TGTGCCAGCAGCCAAGACCGACTCGCGGAGACCCAGTACTTC. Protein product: CASSQDRLAETQYF.

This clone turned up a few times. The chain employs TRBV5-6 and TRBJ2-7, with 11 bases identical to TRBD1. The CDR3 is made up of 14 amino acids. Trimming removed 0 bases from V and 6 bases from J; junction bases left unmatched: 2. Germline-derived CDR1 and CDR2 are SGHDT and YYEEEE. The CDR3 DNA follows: TGTGCCAGCAGCTTGGGGACAGGGGGCCTCGAGCAGTACTTC. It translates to CASSLGTGGLEQYF. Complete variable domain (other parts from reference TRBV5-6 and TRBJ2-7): DAGVTQSPTHLIKTRGQQVTLRCSPKSGHDTVSWYQQALGQGPQFIFQYYEEEERQRGNFPDRFSGHQFPNYSSELNVNALLLGDSALYLCASSLGTGGLEQYFGPGTRLTVT.

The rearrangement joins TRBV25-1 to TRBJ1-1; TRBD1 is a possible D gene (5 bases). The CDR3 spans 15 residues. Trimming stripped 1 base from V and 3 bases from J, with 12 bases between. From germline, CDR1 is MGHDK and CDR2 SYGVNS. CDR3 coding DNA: TGTGCCAGCAGTGAATCCAGGGTAGGGGACACTGAAGCTTTCTTT. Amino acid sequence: CASSESRVGDTEAFF.

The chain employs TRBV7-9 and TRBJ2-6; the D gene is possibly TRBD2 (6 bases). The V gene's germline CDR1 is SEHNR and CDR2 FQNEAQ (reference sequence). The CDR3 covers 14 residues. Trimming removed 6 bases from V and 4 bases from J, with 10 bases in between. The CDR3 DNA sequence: TGTGCCAGCAGGCCGGGGGTCGGGGCCAACGTCCTGACTTTC. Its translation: CASRPGVGANVLTF.

CDR3 region: CAFSSGANTGELFF. CDR3 coding DNA: TGTGCCTTCTCTAGCGGGGCAAACACCGGGGAGCTGTTTTTT. J is TRBJ2-2 and V is TRBV2; the match to TRBD2 covers 9 bases. This CDR3 comprises 14 residues. The germline V gene has CDR1 SNHLY and CDR2 FYNNEI. The ends lost 11 bases at V and 2 bases at J; junction bases unmatched: 6.

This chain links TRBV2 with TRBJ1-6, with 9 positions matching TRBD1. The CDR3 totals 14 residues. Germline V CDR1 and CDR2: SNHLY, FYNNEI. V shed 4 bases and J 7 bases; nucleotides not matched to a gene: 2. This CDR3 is CASSAGTGNSPLHF. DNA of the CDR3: TGTGCCAGCAGTGCGGGGACAGGGAATTCACCCCTCCACTTT. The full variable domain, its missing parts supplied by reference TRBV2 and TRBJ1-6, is EPEVTQTPSHQVTQMGQEVILRCVPISNHLYFYWYRQILGQKVEFLVSFYNNEISEKSEIFDDQFSVERPDGSNFTLKIRSTKLEDSAMYFCASSAGTGNSPLHFGNGTRLTVT.

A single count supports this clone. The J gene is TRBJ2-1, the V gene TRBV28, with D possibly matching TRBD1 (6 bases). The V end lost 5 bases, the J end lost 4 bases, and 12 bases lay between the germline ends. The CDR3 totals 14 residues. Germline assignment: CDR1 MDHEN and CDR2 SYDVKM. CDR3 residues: CASSPGTSYNEQFF. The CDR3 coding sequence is TGTGCCAGCAGTCCCGGGACATCGTACAATGAGCAGTTCTTC.

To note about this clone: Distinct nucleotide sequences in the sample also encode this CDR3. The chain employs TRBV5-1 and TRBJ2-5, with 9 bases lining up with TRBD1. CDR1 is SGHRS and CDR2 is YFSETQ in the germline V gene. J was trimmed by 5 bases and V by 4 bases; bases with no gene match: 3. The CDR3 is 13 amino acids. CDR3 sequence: CASSRQGDETQYF. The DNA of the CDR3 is TGCGCCAGCAGCCGACAGGGGGATGAGACCCAGTACTTC.

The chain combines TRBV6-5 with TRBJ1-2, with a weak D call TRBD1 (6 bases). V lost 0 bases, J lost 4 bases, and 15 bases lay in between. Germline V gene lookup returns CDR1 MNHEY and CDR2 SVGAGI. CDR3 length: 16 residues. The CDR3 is CASSYSTFGRGYGYTF. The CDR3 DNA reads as TGTGCCAGCAGTTACTCCACGTTCGGCAGGGGCTATGGCTACACCTTC.

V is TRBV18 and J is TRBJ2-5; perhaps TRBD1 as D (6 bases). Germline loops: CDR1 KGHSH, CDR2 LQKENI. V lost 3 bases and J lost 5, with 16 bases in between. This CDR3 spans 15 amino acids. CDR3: CASSPRAPQGETQYF. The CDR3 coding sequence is TGTGCCAGCTCACCGCGGGCCCCACAGGGTGAGACCCAGTACTTC.

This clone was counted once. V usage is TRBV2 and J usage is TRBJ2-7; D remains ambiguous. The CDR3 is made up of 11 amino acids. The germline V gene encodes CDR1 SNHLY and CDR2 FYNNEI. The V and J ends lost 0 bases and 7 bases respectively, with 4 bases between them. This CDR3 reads CASSEAREQYF. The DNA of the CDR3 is TGTGCCAGCAGTGAAGCAAGAGAGCAGTACTTC.

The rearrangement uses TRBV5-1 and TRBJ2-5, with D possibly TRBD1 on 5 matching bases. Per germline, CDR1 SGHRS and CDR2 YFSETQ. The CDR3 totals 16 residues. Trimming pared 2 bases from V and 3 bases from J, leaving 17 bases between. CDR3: CASSFGRVLGEETQYF. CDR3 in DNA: TGCGCCAGCAGCTTTGGCAGGGTGCTTGGGGAAGAGACCCAGTACTTC.

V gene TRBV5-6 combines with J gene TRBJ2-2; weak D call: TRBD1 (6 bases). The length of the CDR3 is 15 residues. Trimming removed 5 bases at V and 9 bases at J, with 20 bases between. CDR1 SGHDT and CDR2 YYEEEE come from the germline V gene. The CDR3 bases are TGTGCCAGCAGTCCGTTCAGCAGGGGCGGACGGGAGCTGTTTTTT. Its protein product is CASSPFSRGGRELFF.